The present entry profiles one T cell receptor beta chain with its context. This entry is derived from a study of CD8+ T cells in alopecia areata. Extracted RNA was reverse transcribed into cDNA, the sequencing template. Assay: immunoSEQ multiplex PCR; the TCRdb copy retains only in-frame clones and omits some. The table lists about 160,000 clones, 85% to 90% of them singletons, with around 15% in the top ten. It was from PBMCs that CD4+ and CD8+ T cells were sorted. The CDR3 spans 15 residues. V shed 0 bases and J shed 2 bases, with 5 bases lying between them. Germline V CDR1 and CDR2: WSHSY, SAAADI. This rearrangement joins TRBV10-2 to TRBJ2-6; D gene ambiguous. The TCR originated in a human donor with alopecia areata. Material: CD8+ T cells sorted from blood, obtained at week 0. The CDR3 spells CASSESETGANVLTF. CDR3 nucleotide sequence: TGCGCCAGCAGTGAGTCCGAAACTGGGGCCAACGTCCTGACTTTC.